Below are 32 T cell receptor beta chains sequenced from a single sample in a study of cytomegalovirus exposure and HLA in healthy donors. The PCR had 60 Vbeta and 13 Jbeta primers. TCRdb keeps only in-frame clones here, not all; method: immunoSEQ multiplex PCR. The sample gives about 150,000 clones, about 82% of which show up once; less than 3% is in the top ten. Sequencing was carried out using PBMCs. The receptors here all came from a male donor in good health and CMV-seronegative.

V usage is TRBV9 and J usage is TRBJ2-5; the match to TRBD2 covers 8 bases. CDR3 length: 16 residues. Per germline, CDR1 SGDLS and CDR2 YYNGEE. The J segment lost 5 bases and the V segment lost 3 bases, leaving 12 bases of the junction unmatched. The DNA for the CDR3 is TGTGCCAGCAGCGCCCGGGATAGCGGGGTGGGGGAGACCCAGTACTTC. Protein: CASSARDSGVGETQYF.

CDR3 nucleotide sequence: TGTGCCAGTACTAACAGGGGGCTCGTGGACAATGAGCAGTTCTTC. Translating it yields CASTNRGLVDNEQFF. The chain links TRBV19 to TRBJ2-1, with 9 bases fitting TRBD1. Germline V CDR1 and CDR2: LNHDA, SQIVND (reference sequence). This CDR3 region has 15 residues. The junction had 9 bases not matched to a gene; V was cut back by 7 bases and J by 5 bases.

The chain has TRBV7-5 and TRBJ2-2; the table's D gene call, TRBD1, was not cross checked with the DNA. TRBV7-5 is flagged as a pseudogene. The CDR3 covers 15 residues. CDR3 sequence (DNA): TGTGTCAGAAGCTTAACAGGGAAAAATACCGGGGAGCTGTTTTTT. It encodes CVRSLTGKNTGELFF.

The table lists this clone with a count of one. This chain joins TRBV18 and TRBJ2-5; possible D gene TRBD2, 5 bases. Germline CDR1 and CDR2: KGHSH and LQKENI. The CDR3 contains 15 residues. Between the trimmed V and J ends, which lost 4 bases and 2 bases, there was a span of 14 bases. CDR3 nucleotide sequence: TGTGCCAGCTCACAGGGAATAAGCGGTCAAGAGACCCAGTACTTC. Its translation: CASSQGISGQETQYF.

CDR3 nucleotides: TGTGCCATCAGTGTGACAGAACGGGGGGTCCAAGAGACCCAGTACTTC. Encoded protein: CAISVTERGVQETQYF. This chain links TRBV10-3 with TRBJ2-5, with 7 bases lining up with TRBD2. Germline V gene sequence: CDR1 ENHRY, CDR2 SYGVKD. V was pared by 4 bases and J by 1 base, with 9 bases of the junction left unmatched. CDR3 length equals 16 residues.

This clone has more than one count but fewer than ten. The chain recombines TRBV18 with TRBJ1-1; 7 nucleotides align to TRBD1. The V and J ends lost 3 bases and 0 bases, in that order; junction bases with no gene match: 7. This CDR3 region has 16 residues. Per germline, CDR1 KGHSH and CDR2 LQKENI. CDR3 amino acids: CASSPRTGPMNTEAFF. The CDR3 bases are TGTGCCAGCTCACCCAGGACAGGCCCAATGAACACTGAAGCTTTCTTT.

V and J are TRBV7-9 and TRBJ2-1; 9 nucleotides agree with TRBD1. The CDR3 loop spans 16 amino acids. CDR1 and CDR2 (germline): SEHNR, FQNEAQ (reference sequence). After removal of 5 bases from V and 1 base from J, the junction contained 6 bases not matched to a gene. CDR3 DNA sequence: TGTGCCAGCAGCAGCACAGGGGGCCCATCCTACAATGAGCAGTTCTTC. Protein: CASSSTGGPSYNEQFF. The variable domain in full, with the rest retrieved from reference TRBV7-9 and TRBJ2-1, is DTGVSQNPRHKITKRGQNVTFRCDPISEHNRLYWYRQTLGQGPEFLTYFQNEAQLEKSRLLSDRFSAERPKGSFSTLEIQRTEQGDSAMYLCASSSTGGPSYNEQFFGPGTRLTVL.

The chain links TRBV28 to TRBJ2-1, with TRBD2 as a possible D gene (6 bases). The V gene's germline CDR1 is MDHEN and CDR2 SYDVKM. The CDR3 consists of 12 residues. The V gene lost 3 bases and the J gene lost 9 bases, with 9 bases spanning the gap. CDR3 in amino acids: CASSFRRGEQFF. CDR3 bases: TGTGCCAGCAGTTTTAGGCGGGGTGAGCAGTTCTTC. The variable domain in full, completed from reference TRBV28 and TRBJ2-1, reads DVKVTQSSRYLVKRTGEKVFLECVQDMDHENMFWYRQDPGLGLRLIYFSYDVKMKEKGDIPEGYSVSREKKERFSLILESASTNQTSMYLCASSFRRGEQFFGPGTRLTVL.

In DNA, the CDR3 is TGCGCCAGCAGCCCTATCTACGGCGGGAGGGCGAAAGAGCAGTACTTC. This codes for CASSPIYGGRAKEQYF. The chain joins TRBV4-1 to TRBJ2-5; TRBD2 matches 9 bases. The CDR3 runs 16 residues. V was clipped by 4 bases and J by 11 bases; unmatched bases: 17. The germline V gene has CDR1 MGHRA and CDR2 YSYEKL.

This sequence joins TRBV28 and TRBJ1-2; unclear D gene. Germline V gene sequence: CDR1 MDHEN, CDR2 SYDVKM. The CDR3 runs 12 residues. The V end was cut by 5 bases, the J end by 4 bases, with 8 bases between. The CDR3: CASSTFLYGYTF. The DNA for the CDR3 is TGTGCCAGCAGTACTTTTCTCTATGGCTACACCTTC.

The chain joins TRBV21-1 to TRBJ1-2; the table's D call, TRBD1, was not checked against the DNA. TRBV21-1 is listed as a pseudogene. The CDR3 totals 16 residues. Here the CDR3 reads CASSRRQQKTNYGYTF. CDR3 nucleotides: TGTGCCAGCAGCAGACGCCAACAGAAGACTAACTATGGCTACACCTTC.

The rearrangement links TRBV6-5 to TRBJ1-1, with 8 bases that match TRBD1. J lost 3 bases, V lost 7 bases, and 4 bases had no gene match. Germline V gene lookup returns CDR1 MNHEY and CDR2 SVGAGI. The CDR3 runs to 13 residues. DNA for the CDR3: TGTGCCAGCACTCGACAGGGGTACACTGAAGCTTTCTTT. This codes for CASTRQGYTEAFF.

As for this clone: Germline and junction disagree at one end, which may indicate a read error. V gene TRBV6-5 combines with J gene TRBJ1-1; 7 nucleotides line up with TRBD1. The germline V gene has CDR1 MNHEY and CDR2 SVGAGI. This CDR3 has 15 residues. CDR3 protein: CASSSPTGSNAEAFF. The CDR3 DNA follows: TGTGCCAGCAGTTCCCCGACAGGGTCGAACGCTGAAGCTTTCTTT.

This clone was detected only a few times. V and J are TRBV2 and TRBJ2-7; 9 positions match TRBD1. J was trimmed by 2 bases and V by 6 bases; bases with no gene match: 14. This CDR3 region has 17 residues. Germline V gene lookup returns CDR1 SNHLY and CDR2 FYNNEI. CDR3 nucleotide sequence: TGTGCCAGCAGGTCCCCCGTGTGGACAGGGGCAACCTACGAGCAGTACTTC. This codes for CASRSPVWTGATYEQYF.

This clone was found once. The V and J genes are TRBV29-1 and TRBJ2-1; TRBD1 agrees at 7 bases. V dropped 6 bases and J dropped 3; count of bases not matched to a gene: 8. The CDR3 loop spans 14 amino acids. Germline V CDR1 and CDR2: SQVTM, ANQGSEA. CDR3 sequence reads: CSVLRTGIYNEQFF. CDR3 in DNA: TGCAGCGTGCTTCGGACAGGAATCTACAATGAGCAGTTCTTC.

CDR3 loop: CASSFIATGASSGANVLTF. As DNA, the CDR3 is TGTGCCAGCAGTTTCATAGCGACAGGGGCCTCCTCTGGGGCCAACGTCCTGACTTTC. The genes are TRBV7-6 and TRBJ2-6; 8 nucleotides line up with TRBD1. J was trimmed by 0 bases and V by 6 bases; bases with no gene match: 13. CDR3 length: 19 residues. CDR1 and CDR2 (germline): SGHVS, FNYEAQ.

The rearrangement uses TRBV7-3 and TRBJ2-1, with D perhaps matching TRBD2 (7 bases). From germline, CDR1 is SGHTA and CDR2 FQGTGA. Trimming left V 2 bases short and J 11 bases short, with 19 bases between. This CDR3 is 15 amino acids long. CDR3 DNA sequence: TGTGCCAGCAGCTTAGGGGGGGGCGCGTCGAATAAGCAGTTCTTC. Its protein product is CASSLGGGASNKQFF.

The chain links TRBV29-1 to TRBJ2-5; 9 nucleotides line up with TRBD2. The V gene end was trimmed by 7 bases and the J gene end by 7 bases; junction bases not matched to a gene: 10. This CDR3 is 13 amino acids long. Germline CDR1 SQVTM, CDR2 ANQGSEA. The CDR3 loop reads CSASGRGGGTQYF. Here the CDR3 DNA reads TGCAGCGCCTCGGGGCGGGGGGGCGGGACCCAGTACTTC.

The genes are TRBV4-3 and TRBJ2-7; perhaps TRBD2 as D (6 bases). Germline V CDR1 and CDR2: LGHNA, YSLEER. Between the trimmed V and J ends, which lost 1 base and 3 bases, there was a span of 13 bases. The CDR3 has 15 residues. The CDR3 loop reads CASSQVIREIYEQYF. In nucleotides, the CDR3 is TGCGCCAGCAGCCAAGTAATTCGGGAGATCTACGAGCAGTACTTC.

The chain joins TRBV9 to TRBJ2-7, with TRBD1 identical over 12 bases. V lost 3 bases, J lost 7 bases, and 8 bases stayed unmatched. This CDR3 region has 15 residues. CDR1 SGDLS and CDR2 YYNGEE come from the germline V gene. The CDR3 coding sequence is TGTGCCAGCAGCGGACGGGACAGGGGGCTGGGAGAGCAGTACTTC. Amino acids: CASSGRDRGLGEQYF.

CDR3 coding DNA: TGTGCCAGCAGCATTCCAGGGACTACCTTCCAAGAGACCCAGTACTTC. This codes for CASSIPGTTFQETQYF. The chain combines TRBV5-4 with TRBJ2-5; 7 bases map to TRBD2. Germline trimming cut 4 bases from V and 1 base from J; bases unmatched to any gene: 10. The CDR3 contains 16 residues. Germline CDR1 reads SGHNT; CDR2 reads YYREEE (reference sequence).

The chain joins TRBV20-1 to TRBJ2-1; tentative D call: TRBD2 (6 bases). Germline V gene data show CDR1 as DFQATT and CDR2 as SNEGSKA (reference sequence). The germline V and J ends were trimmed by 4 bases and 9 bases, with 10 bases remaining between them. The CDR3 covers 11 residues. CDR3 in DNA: TGCAGTGCTACACGGGAGTCTGAGCAGTTCTTC. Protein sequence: CSATRESEQFF.

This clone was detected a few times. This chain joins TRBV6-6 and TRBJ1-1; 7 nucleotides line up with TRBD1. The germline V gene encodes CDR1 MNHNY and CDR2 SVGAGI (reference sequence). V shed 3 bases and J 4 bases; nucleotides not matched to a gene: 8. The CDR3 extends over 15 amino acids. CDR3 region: CASSYRQGVGTEAFF. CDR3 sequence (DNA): TGTGCCAGCAGTTATCGACAGGGAGTAGGCACTGAAGCTTTCTTT.

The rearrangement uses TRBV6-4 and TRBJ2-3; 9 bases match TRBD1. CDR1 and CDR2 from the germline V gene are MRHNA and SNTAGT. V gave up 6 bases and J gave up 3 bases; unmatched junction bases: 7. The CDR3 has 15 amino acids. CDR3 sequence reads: CASRPLGTGTDTQYF. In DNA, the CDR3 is TGTGCCAGCAGGCCTTTGGGGACAGGGACAGATACGCAGTATTTT.

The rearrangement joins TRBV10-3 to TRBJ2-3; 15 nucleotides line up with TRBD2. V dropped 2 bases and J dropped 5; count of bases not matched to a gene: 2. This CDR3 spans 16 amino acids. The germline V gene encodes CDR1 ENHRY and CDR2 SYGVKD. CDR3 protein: CAISEGLAGGLDTQYF. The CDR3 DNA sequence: TGTGCCATCAGTGAGGGACTAGCGGGAGGGTTAGATACGCAGTATTTT.

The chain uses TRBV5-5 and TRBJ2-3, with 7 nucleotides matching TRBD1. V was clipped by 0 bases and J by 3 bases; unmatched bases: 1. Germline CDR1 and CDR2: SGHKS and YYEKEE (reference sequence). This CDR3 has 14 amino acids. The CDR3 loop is CASSLVQGTDTQYF. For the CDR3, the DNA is TGTGCCAGCAGCTTGGTACAGGGGACAGATACGCAGTATTTT.

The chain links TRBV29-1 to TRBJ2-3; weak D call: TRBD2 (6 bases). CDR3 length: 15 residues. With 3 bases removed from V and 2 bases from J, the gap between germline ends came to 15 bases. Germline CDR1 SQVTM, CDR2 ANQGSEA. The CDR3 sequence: CSVDRREITTDTQYF. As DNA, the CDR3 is TGCAGCGTTGACCGCCGGGAGATTACCACAGATACGCAGTATTTT.

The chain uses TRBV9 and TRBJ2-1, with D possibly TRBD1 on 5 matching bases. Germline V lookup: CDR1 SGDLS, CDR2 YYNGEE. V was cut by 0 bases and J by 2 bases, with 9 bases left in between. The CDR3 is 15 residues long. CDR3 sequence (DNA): TGTGCCAGCAGCGTAGGGTCAGGGACCTACAATGAGCAGTTCTTC. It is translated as CASSVGSGTYNEQFF.

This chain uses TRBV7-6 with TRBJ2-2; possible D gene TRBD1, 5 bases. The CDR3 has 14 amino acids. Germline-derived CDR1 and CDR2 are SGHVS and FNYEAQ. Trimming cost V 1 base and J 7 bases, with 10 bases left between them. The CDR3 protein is CASSLDRSGGELFF. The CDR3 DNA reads TGTGCCAGCAGCTTAGACAGGTCTGGCGGGGAGCTGTTTTTT.

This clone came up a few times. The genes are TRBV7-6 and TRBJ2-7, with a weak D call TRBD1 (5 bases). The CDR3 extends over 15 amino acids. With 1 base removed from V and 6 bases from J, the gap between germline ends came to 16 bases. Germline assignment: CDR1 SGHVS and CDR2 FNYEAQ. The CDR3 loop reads CASSLEQDGRPEQYF. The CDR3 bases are TGTGCCAGCAGCTTAGAACAGGACGGTCGGCCCGAGCAGTACTTC.

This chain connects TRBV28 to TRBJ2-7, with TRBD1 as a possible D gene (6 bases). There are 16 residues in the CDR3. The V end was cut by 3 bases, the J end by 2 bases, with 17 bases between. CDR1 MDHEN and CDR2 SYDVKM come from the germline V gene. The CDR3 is CASSFPNREGAYEQYF. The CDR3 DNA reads TGTGCCAGCAGTTTCCCAAACAGGGAAGGGGCCTACGAGCAGTACTTC.

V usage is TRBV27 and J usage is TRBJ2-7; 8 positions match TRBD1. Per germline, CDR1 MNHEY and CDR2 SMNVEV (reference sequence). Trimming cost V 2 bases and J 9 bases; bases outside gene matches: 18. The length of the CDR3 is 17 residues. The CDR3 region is CASSLKPGGGRLRGQYF. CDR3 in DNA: TGTGCCAGCAGTTTAAAACCAGGGGGCGGCAGACTACGTGGGCAGTACTTC.